This T cell receptor beta chain was captured by sequencing in a study of cytomegalovirus exposure and HLA in healthy donors. The germline CDR1 and CDR2 sequences are SGDLS and YYNGEE. The CDR3 contains 16 residues. Trimming removed 3 bases from V and 1 base from J; junction bases left unmatched: 8. PCR amplification relied on 60 Vbeta primers (plus 13 Jbeta primers). The protocol was immunoSEQ multiplex PCR, while the TCRdb copy is restricted to in-frame clones and leaves out a portion. Among 95,000 to 100,000 clones listed, 85% to 90% were seen once. The sample comprised PBMCs. V and J are TRBV9 and TRBJ2-3; 7 bases are shared with TRBD2. This clonotype was obtained from a man aged 30-40 years in good health and CMV-seronegative. This CDR3 is CASSGRTREGTDTQYF. CDR3 bases: TGTGCCAGCAGCGGACGGACTAGGGAAGGCACAGATACGCAGTATTTT.